This is a list of T cell receptor beta chains from one sample in a study of T cell repertoires in cytomegalovirus infection. These receptors lack a known antigen. MiXCR was run by TCRdb on the reads, yielding one entry per CDR3 protein. The sample records about 920,000 distinct CDR3 sequences, roughly 30% being singletons. The material was cultured CD8+ T cells from PBMCs, obtained from culture after CMV antigen stimulation. Every receptor here comes from a human donor in good health (CMV status not recorded). Some clones in this sample may be carry-over from other donors' samples. Both conserved end residues are part of each CDR3. D genes are given only for firm matches. Clone size is not always given. Where it is, it says once, few, many or a class for expanded clones.

TRBD2	NA	TRBJ2-1	TRBV5-1	TGCGCCAGCAGCTTCGCTAGCGGGGGGGCCTCCTACAATGAGCAGTTCTTC	CASSFASGGASYNEQFF
NA	NA	TRBJ2-3	TRBV12-3/TRBV12-4	TGTGCCAGCAGTTTATCCCCGACAGCAAGCACAGATACGCAGTATTTT	CASSLSPTASTDTQYF
TRBD1	NA	TRBJ2-1	TRBV18	TGTGCCAGCTCAACGGACAGGGGGGAATTGGATGAGCAGTTCTTC	CASSTDRGELDEQFF
NA	NA	TRBJ2-5	TRBV5-1	TGCGCCAGCAGCCCGGTGGGGGAGGCCCAGTACTTC	CASSPVGEAQYF
NA	NA	TRBJ2-5	TRBV5-1	TGCGCCAGCAGAGGCGCCGACGTTCAAGAGACCCAGTACTTC	CASRGADVQETQYF
TRBD2	NA	TRBJ2-5	TRBV6-2/TRBV6-3	TGTGCCAGCAGCCCTTCTCGGGGGGGCTACGTTGAGACCCAGTACTTC	CASSPSRGGYVETQYF
NA	few	TRBJ1-2	TRBV5-6	TGTGCCAGCAGCTTGGGCCCCCCTCAGTGGGAGGGGACCCTCTATGGCTACACCTTC	CASSLGPPQWEGTLYGYTF
NA	NA	TRBJ2-2	TRBV12-3/TRBV12-4	TGTGCCAGCAGTTGGCACGGGGGCGGGGAGCTGTTTTTT	CASSWHGGGELFF
NA	few	TRBJ2-7	TRBV7-6	TGTGCCAGCAGCTTAGGAAGGGGAGGAGTATACGAGCAGTACTTC	CASSLGRGGVYEQYF
TRBD1	NA	TRBJ2-3	TRBV14	TGTGCCAGCAGCCAAGACCGGGACAGCTGGTTGGTGGATACGCAGTATTTT	CASSQDRDSWLVDTQYF
NA	NA	TRBJ1-5	TRBV27	TGTGCCAGCAGTTTATCGGGGCCGCGGCCCCAGCATTTT	CASSLSGPRPQHF
NA	many	TRBJ1-2	TRBV7-6	TGTGCCAGCAGCGAACGTGGGGGGAACTATGGCTACACCTTC	CASSERGGNYGYTF
TRBD1	NA	TRBJ2-7	TRBV10-3	TGTGCCATCAGAGGGACAGGGGGGTCCTACGAGCAGTACTTC	CAIRGTGGSYEQYF
NA	NA	TRBJ1-1	TRBV4-3	TGCGCCAGCAGCCAAGATGGAGGACTCACTGAAGCTTTCTTT	CASSQDGGLTEAFF
NA	NA	TRBJ2-3	TRBV18	TGTGCCAGCTCACCCTCAGCGGTTAGCACAGATACGCAGTATTTT	CASSPSAVSTDTQYF
NA	few	TRBJ1-1	TRBV4-1	TGCGCCAGCAACCCCCGGGGTGCGAACACTGAAGCTTTCTTT	CASNPRGANTEAFF
TRBD1	few	TRBJ1-2	TRBV12-3/TRBV12-4	TGTGCCACCGCGGACAGGATCCACTATGGCTACACCTTC	CATADRIHYGYTF
TRBD1	NA	TRBJ1-5	TRBV19	TGTGCCAGTAGTATCTTACCCCGGACAGGCGAAAATCAGCCCCAGCATTTT	CASSILPRTGENQPQHF
NA	NA	TRBJ2-7	TRBV4-1	TGCGCCAGCAGCCAATCGGGCGGGACAGCCGACGAGCAGTACTTC	CASSQSGGTADEQYF
NA	few	TRBJ1-3	TRBV18	TGTGCCAGCTCACCGTTCAGGGATACTGGAAACACCATATATTTT	CASSPFRDTGNTIYF
NA	few	TRBJ1-2	TRBV6-8	TGTGCCAGCAGTGCAACAGGGTATCATGGCTACACCTTC	CASSATGYHGYTF
TRBD1	NA	TRBJ2-4	TRBV4-1	TGCGCCAGCAGCCAACCGGGACAGGGAACCAAAAACATTCAGTACTTC	CASSQPGQGTKNIQYF
TRBD2	NA	TRBJ2-1	TRBV10-3	TGTGCCATCAGGATGACTAGCGGGGGGGATAATGAGCAGTTCTTC	CAIRMTSGGDNEQFF
NA	NA	TRBJ1-1	TRBV27	TGTGCCATCTCACCCGGGGGGAAGGGCACTGAAGCTTTCTTT	CAISPGGKGTEAFF
NA	NA	TRBJ2-5	TRBV27	TGTGCCAGCAGTCCTCGGAGGCTGACCGAAGAGACCCAGTACTTC	CASSPRRLTEETQYF
NA	NA	TRBJ2-5	TRBV20-1	TGCAGTGCTAGAGTGTACTCTATCGAGGAGACCCAGTACTTC	CSARVYSIEETQYF
NA	many	TRBJ1-3	TRBV12-3/TRBV12-4	TGTGCCAGCAGTTTACCTTCAGGGGCTGGAAACACCATATATTTT	CASSLPSGAGNTIYF
TRBD1	NA	TRBJ2-1	TRBV28	TGTGCCAGCAGTCGGACAGGGTCCTCCTATGAGCAGTTCTTC	CASSRTGSSYEQFF